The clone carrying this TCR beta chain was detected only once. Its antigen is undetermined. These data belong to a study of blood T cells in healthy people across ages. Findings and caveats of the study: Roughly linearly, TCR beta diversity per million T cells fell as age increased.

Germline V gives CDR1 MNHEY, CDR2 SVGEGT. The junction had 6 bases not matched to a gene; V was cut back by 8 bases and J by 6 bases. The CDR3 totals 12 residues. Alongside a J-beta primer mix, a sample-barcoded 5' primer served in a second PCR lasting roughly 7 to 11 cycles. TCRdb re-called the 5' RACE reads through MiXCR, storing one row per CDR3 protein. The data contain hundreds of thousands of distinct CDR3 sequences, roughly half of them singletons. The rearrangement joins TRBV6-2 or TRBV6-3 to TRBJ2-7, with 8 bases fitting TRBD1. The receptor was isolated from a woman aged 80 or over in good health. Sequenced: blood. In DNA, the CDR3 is TGTGCCAGCGGATTGACAGGGGTCGAGCAGTACTTC. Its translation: CASGLTGVEQYF.